One sample yielded the 12 T cell receptor beta chains listed below, sequenced in a study of T-cell memory formation after mild COVID-19. TCRdb reprocessed the 5' RACE reads with MiXCR, giving one entry per CDR3 protein. The sample shows 280,000 or so distinct CDR3 sequences, 8% to 9% of them seen only once. The specimen was PBMCs or a T cell subset sorted from them (not recorded which). The source is a man aged 18 to 30 who had mild COVID-19 (a few samples of this study predate the infection). Cell type and time point are not known.

The chain links TRBV3-1 to TRBJ2-1; D unclear. The length of the CDR3 is 17 residues. Germline V gene sequence: CDR1 LGHDT, CDR2 YNNKEL (reference sequence). The ends were cut back, 0 bases at V and 1 base at J, with 13 bases in the middle. The CDR3 bases are TGTGCCAGCAGCCAAGAGAAGGAAGTCCCGTCCTACAATGAGCAGTTCTTC. Translation: CASSQEKEVPSYNEQFF.

This clonotype came up a few times. CDR3 in DNA: TGCGCCAGCAGCGCGCCGGGCCCCGGACCTGAAGCTTTCTTT. Translated: CASSAPGPGPEAFF. The chain employs TRBV5-1 and TRBJ1-1; D call uncertain. V was clipped by 4 bases and J by 6 bases, with 16 bases between them. The CDR3 length is 14 residues. Germline lookup yields CDR1 SGHRS and CDR2 YFSETQ.

V is TRBV5-5 and J is TRBJ2-1; D gene ambiguous. Between the trimmed V and J ends, which lost 1 base and 6 bases, there was a span of 11 bases. The germline V gene encodes CDR1 SGHKS and CDR2 YYEKEE (reference sequence). This CDR3 is 14 amino acids long. The CDR3: CASSLLVTGNEQFF. The CDR3, as DNA: TGTGCCAGCAGCTTGTTGGTGACCGGCAATGAGCAGTTCTTC.

There are many counts of this clonotype. CDR3: CASTRGSRELFF. CDR3 DNA sequence: TGTGCCAGCACCAGGGGTTCCAGGGAGCTGTTTTTT. The rearrangement links TRBV7-9 to TRBJ2-2, with a weak D call TRBD1 (6 bases). V lost 7 bases and J 9 bases, leaving 12 bases between the germline ends. CDR1 is SEHNR and CDR2 is FQNEAQ in the germline V gene (reference sequence). The CDR3 covers 12 residues.

This clonotype was counted between two and nine times. This chain connects TRBV20-1 to TRBJ2-2; D is unresolved. The V gene lost 5 bases and the J gene lost 1 base, with 8 bases spanning the gap. The CDR3 consists of 13 residues. CDR1 and CDR2 from the germline V gene are DFQATT and SNEGSKA (reference sequence). The CDR3 sequence is CSAAGRNTGELFF. Written as DNA, the CDR3 is TGCAGTGCTGCTGGACGGAACACCGGGGAGCTGTTTTTT.

This chain uses TRBV5-5 with TRBJ1-2, with a tentative D call TRBD1 (5 bases). V lost 4 bases, J lost 8 bases, and 15 bases lay in between. The CDR3 consists of 13 residues. Germline V gene data show CDR1 as SGHKS and CDR2 as YYEKEE (reference sequence). The CDR3 protein is CASSLQLQGGYTF. The CDR3 DNA follows: TGTGCCAGCAGCCTGCAGCTCCAGGGAGGCTACACCTTC.

The CDR3 nucleotides are TGTGCCAGCAGTGATGGACAGGGTCCCCAGGGGGAGCAGTACTTC. Its translation is CASSDGQGPQGEQYF. The rearrangement uses TRBV2 and TRBJ2-7, with 8 bases identical to TRBD1. The CDR3 is 15 residues long. J was trimmed by 7 bases and V by 3 bases; bases with no gene match: 11. Germline V gene lookup returns CDR1 SNHLY and CDR2 FYNNEI.

The chain is built from TRBV5-8 and TRBJ2-3; D could derive from TRBD1 or TRBD2 (5 bases each). Germline V CDR1 and CDR2: SGHTS, YDEGEE. V shed 4 bases and J shed 6 bases, with 12 bases lying between them. The CDR3 is made up of 13 amino acids. The CDR3 here is CASSRPRDDTQYF. Written as DNA, the CDR3 is TGTGCCAGCAGCCGCCCCAGGGACGATACGCAGTATTTT. Supplemented by reference TRBV5-8 and TRBJ2-3, the full variable domain reads EAGVTQSPTHLIKTRGQQATLRCSPISGHTSVYWYQQALGLGLQFLLWYDEGEERNRGNFPPRFSGRQFPNYSSELNVNALELEDSALYLCASSRPRDDTQYFGPGTRLTVL.

This clonotype was seen ten or more times. This chain links TRBV7-2 with TRBJ2-7; 7 nucleotides align to TRBD2. Germline V CDR1 and CDR2: SGHTA, FQGNSA. The V and J ends lost 4 bases and 4 bases, in that order; junction bases with no gene match: 10. CDR3 length: 15 amino acids. The CDR3 is CASSYEGGGNYEQYF. The DNA of the CDR3 is TGTGCCAGCAGCTACGAGGGCGGGGGAAATTACGAGCAGTACTTC.

This clonotype was counted a few times. The rearrangement uses TRBV4-3 and TRBJ1-1, with no clear D. Trimming cost V 0 bases and J 11 bases, with 19 bases left between them. Germline assignment: CDR1 LGHNA and CDR2 YSLEER. This CDR3 has 15 amino acids. CDR3 bases: TGCGCCAGCAGCCAAGATACTAAGGGATTTCTACAGGCTTTCTTT. Translated: CASSQDTKGFLQAFF.

The V call is TRBV5-5, the J call TRBJ1-4; TRBD1 matches at 7 bases. The germline gives CDR1 SGHKS, CDR2 YYEKEE (reference sequence). This CDR3 is 16 amino acids long. V shed 0 bases and J 3 bases; nucleotides not matched to a gene: 5. In DNA form, the CDR3 reads TGTGCCAGCAGCTTGGCCTTCACAGGGGCTAATGAAAAACTGTTTTTT. It specifies CASSLAFTGANEKLFF. The full variable domain, its missing parts supplied by reference TRBV5-5 and TRBJ1-4, is DAGVTQSPTHLIKTRGQQVTLRCSPISGHKSVSWYQQVLGQGPQFIFQYYEKEERGRGNFPDRFSARQFPNYSSELNVNALLLGDSALYLCASSLAFTGANEKLFFGSGTQLSVL.

Ten or more counts support this clonotype. The rearrangement uses TRBV5-1 and TRBJ2-3, with 7 bases aligning to TRBD1. This CDR3 has 14 amino acids. The J segment lost 4 bases and the V segment lost 6 bases, leaving 8 bases of the junction unmatched. CDR1 and CDR2 (germline): SGHRS, YFSETQ. This CDR3 reads CASTTGLTADTQYF. The CDR3 nucleotides read TGCGCCAGCACGACAGGGTTGACGGCAGATACGCAGTATTTT. Combining the CDR3 with reference TRBV5-1 and TRBJ2-3 gives the whole variable domain KAGVTQTPRYLIKTRGQQVTLSCSPISGHRSVSWYQQTPGQGLQFLFEYFSETQRNKGNFPGRFSGRQFSNSRSEMNVSTLELGDSALYLCASTTGLTADTQYFGPGTRLTVL.